Listed below are T cell receptor beta chains from one sample, sequenced in a study of T cells in localized non-small cell lung cancer. Clones were read by immunoSEQ multiplex PCR, and TCRdb kept only the in-frame ones, dropping some. Of around 41,000 clones in the sample, about 91% were seen once. Sequences were derived from PBMCs, sampled before any cancer treatment. These receptors were taken from a woman aged 40 to 75 with stage II lung adenocarcinoma. Each CDR3 is given with its conserved first and last residue.

j_call v_call cdr3_aa
TRBJ1-5 TRBV27 CASSLLAGASNQPQHF
TRBJ1-1 TRBV6-5 CASSSRDRGEAFF
TRBJ2-7 TRBV7-9 CASRDGDLSHEQYF
TRBJ2-7 TRBV5-6 CASSLGTSGYEQYF
TRBJ2-5 TRBV11-2 CASSLLAGGQETQYF
TRBJ2-7 TRBV27 CASSLAGPSEQYF
TRBJ1-4 TRBV19 CASTGTGNSEYEKLFF
TRBJ2-5 TRBV10-3 CAISARGSEETQYF
TRBJ2-5 TRBV5-8 CASSLRSSGTQYF
TRBJ2-3 TRBV9 CASSMGHSTDTQYF
TRBJ1-1 TRBV10-2 CASNQRHGMEAFF
TRBJ2-3 TRBV19 CASSIEAPDTQYF
TRBJ2-6 TRBV5-8 CASSLGAGSTGANVLTF
TRBJ2-1 TRBV6-1 CASSWDSSSYNEQFF
TRBJ2-3 TRBV6-5 CASRGLAGYSDTQYF
TRBJ2-5 TRBV6-1 CASSDESPEYQETQYF
TRBJ2-7 TRBV7-9 CASSPTGHEQYF
TRBJ2-7 TRBV11-2 CASSPAPQGSYEQYF
TRBJ2-7 TRBV5-4 CASSLKTGTLTYEQYF
TRBJ2-5 TRBV28 CASSTSGQGWEETQYF
TRBJ1-1 TRBV11-3 CASSLHGSTEAFF
TRBJ1-6 TRBV20-1 CSASDNSPLHF
TRBJ1-2 TRBV7-2 CASSLVGQGAGGYTF
TRBJ2-7 TRBV6-1 CASSERPYEQYF
TRBJ2-3 TRBV2 CASSQGLARTDTQYF
TRBJ1-4 TRBV9 CASSPTIGTVDNEKLFF
TRBJ2-1 TRBV12-5 CASADRQGLSYNEQFF
TRBJ2-3 TRBV5-1 CASSLFTDTQYF
TRBJ1-2 TRBV19 CASSPDRIPYGYTF
TRBJ1-1 TRBV19 CASSNHRGRAFF
TRBJ2-3 TRBV6-1 CASSELQGRGADTQYF
TRBJ1-1 TRBV5-4 CASSLDTEAFF
TRBJ1-4 TRBV29-1 CSVAWDEKLFF
TRBJ2-3 TRBV5-1 CASSLFSGGRTDTQYF
TRBJ1-2 TRBV6-5 CASGLQGAGGYTF
TRBJ2-7 TRBV19 CASSIGTSSYEQYF
TRBJ2-5 TRBV6-1 CASRETGVVQYF
TRBJ1-2 TRBV7-9 CASSLTGGGDYGYTF
TRBJ1-1 TRBV11-2 CASSFQLNTEAFF
TRBJ2-7 TRBV6-5 CASRDIMYEQYF
TRBJ1-2 TRBV19 CASLPGQAIKSGYTF